This TCR beta chain is drawn from a study of blood T cell repertoires in COVID-19. Germline V gene data show CDR1 as LGHDT and CDR2 as YNNKEL (reference sequence). CDR3 length: 14 residues. Trimming at V came to 9 bases and at J to 5 bases, leaving 12 bases not matched to a gene. How the authors handled the data: Reference gene primer amplification gave estimated nucleated cell counts. Libraries were prepared by immunoSEQ multiplex PCR; TCRdb keeps only in-frame clonotypes and omits some of them. For V, J and clone size, that table is used; D and trimming come from the DNA. The table records about 220,000 clones, 80% to 90% of them present only once.

Material for sequencing was PBMCs or T cells enriched from blood (not recorded which). The TCR sequence derives from a woman younger than 30 in a cohort exposed to, infected with or recovered from COVID-19 (not recorded which). The chain links TRBV3-1 (or the pseudogene TRBV3-2) to TRBJ2-7; 8 nucleotides align to TRBD1. The CDR3 DNA sequence: TGTGCCAGTTCCCGGACAGGGATGCCCAACGAGCAGTACTTC. Protein: CASSRTGMPNEQYF.